This T cell receptor beta chain was captured in a study of CD8 T cells in Susac syndrome. With 5 bases clipped from V and 0 bases from J, the junction kept 9 bases outside the gene matches. The CDR3 totals 16 residues. After extraction with the RNeasy kit, about 0.45 to 1 ug of the RNA was reverse transcribed using random hexamers. An immunoSEQ multiplex PCR amplified TCR beta CDR3 over 54 Vbeta and 13 Jbeta. TCRdb used MiXCR to reprocess the immunoSEQ multiplex PCR reads, holding one entry per CDR3 protein. The sample has roughly 190,000 distinct CDR3 sequences, approximately 96% seen once. Patients with Susac syndrome met diagnostic criteria that were recently defined for definite or probable disease. Negative isolation was applied to CD8+ and CD4+ T cells, and FACS enrichment was applied to TEMRA cells.

This chain links TRBV12-3 or TRBV12-4 with TRBJ1-2; TRBD1 matches at 7 bases. The sequence derives from a human donor with Susac syndrome. Input material: CD4+ T cells from PBMCs. In nucleotides, the CDR3 is TGTGCCAGCAGTCCGAGGGGGACAGAGTCTAACTATGGCTACACCTTC. Translation gives CASSPRGTESNYGYTF.